Sequencing of this TCR beta chain was carried out in a study of T cell changes during pregnancy in multiple sclerosis. CDR1 and CDR2 from the germline V gene are MNHEY and SMNVEV (reference sequence). V shed 7 bases and J 3 bases; nucleotides not matched to a gene: 8. The CDR3 runs 15 residues. Repertoires were generated with immunoSEQ multiplex PCR, while TCRdb's copy carries only in-frame clones and drops some. Of about 34,000 clones in the sample, approximately 90% were seen once. This chain joins TRBV27 and TRBJ1-5; 8 bases match TRBD1. This sequence was found in a female donor with multiple sclerosis, enrolled in a pregnancy study. This sample comprised CD8+ T cells from peripheral blood mononuclear cells, obtained in the third trimester of pregnancy. CDR3 in DNA: TGTGCCAGCAACGAACGACAGGGGCTCAATCAGCCCCAGCATTTT. Translated, it gives CASNERQGLNQPQHF.